What follows describes a single TCR beta chain. The specificity of this receptor is unknown. It has no much larger one-base neighbor in the sample; base qualities were not kept. These data come from a study of technical replicates of blood from a handful of donors (dated by TCRdb to the late 2010s). CDR1 and CDR2 are drawn from the germline V gene: SQVTM, ANQGSEA. The junction shows trimming of 3 bases on V and 0 bases on J, and the gene matches do not reach 7 bases of it. Including cysteine and phenylalanine, the CDR3 has 17 amino acids. CDR3 DNA only is kept here, 51 bases in frame from base 1. To prepare the library, the immunoSEQ multiplex PCR assay was applied. TCRdb took over this immuneACCESS table, retaining in-frame rearrangements with V and J assigned. Such tables are incomplete; in checked studies, under half of the missing clones stem from an unresolved V gene, and the remainder is unexplained. In this sample the table shows about 84,000 clones, roughly 97% of which occur a single time. The leading ten clones occupy about 0.19% of the sample.

The sequence links TRBV29-1 to TRBJ2-7; TRBD2 agrees with 14 junctional bases. The sample consisted of T cells isolated from PBMCs. The clonotype comes from a human donor in good health. The DNA sequence follows: TGCAGCGTTGACGGGACTAGCGGGAGCGAGAGCTCCTACGAGCAGTACTTC. Translated, this is CSVDGTSGSESSYEQYF.